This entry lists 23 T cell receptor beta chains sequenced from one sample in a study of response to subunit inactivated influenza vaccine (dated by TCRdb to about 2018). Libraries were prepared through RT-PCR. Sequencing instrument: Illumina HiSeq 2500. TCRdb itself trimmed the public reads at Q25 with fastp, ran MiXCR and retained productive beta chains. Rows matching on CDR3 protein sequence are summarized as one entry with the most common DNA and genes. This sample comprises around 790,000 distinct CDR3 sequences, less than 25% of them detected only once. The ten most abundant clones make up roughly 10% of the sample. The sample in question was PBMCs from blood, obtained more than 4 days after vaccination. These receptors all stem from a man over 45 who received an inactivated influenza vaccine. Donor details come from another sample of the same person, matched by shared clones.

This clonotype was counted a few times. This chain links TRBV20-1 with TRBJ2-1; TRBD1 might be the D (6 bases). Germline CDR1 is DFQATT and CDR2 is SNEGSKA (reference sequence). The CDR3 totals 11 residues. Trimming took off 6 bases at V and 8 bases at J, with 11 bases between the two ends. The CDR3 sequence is CSAHRDYEQFF. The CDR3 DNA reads TGCAGTGCCCACAGGGATTATGAGCAGTTCTTC.

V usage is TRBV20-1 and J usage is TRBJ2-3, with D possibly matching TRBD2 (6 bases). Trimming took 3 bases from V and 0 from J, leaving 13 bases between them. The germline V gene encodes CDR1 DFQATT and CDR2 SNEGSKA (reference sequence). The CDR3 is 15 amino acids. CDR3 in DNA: TGCAGTGCTAGGCGAGGGGAGGCTAGCACAGATACGCAGTATTTT. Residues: CSARRGEASTDTQYF.

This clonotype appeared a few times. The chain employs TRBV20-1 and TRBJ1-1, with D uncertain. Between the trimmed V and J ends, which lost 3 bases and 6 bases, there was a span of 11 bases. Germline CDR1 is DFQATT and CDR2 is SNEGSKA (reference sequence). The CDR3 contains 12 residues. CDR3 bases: TGCAGTGCTAGTTTTGGCGACGCTGAAGCTTTCTTT. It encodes CSASFGDAEAFF.

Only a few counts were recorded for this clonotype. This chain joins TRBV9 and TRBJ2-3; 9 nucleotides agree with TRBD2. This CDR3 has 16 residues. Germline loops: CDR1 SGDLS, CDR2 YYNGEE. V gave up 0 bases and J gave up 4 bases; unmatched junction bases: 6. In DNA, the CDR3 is TGTGCCAGCAGCGTAGCTAGCGGGATGAGAGCAGATACGCAGTATTTT. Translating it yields CASSVASGMRADTQYF.

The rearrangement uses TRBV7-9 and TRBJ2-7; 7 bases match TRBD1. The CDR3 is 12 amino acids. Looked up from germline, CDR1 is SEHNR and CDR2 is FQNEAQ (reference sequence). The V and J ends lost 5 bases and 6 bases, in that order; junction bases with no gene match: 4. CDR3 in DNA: TGTGCCAGCAGCGTTACAGGGGCCGAGCAGTACTTC. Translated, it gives CASSVTGAEQYF.

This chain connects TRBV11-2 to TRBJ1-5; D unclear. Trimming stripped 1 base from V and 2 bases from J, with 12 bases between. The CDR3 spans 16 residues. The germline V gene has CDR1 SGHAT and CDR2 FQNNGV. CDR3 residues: CASSLGAGRGNQPQHF. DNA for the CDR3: TGTGCCAGCAGCTTAGGCGCGGGTAGGGGCAATCAGCCCCAGCATTTT.

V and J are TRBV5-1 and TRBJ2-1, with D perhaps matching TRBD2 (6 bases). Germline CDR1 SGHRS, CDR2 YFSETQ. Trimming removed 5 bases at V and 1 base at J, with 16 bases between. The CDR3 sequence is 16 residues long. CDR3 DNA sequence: TGCGCCAGCAGGCCAACCGTGGGGGGTTCCTACAATGAGCAGTTCTTC. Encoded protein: CASRPTVGGSYNEQFF.

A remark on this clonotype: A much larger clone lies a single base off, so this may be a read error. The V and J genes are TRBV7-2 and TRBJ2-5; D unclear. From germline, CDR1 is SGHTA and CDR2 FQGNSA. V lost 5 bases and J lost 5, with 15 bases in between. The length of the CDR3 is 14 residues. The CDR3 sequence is CASSAGPSGETQYF. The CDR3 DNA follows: TGTGCCAGCAGCGCCGGGCCCTCCGGGGAGACCCAGTACTTC. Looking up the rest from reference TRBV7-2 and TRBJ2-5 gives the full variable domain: GAGVSQSPSNKVTEKGKDVELRCDPISGHTALYWYRQSLGQGLEFLIYFQGNSAPDKSGLPSDRFSAERTGGSVSTLTIQRTQQEDSAVYLCASSAGPSGETQYFGPGTRLLVL.

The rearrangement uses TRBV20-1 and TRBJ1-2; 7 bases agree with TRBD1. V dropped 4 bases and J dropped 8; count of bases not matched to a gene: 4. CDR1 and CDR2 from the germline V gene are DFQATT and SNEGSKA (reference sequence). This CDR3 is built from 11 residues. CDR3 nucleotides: TGCAGTGCTACCGGGACAGCGGGCTACACCTTC. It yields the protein CSATGTAGYTF.

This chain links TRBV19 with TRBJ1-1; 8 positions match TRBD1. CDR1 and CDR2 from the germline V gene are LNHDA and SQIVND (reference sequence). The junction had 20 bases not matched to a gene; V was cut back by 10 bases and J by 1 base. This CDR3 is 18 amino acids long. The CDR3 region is CATRDRSVKWRTNTEAFF. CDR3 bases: TGTGCCACCCGGGACAGGAGCGTGAAGTGGCGGACGAACACTGAAGCTTTCTTT.

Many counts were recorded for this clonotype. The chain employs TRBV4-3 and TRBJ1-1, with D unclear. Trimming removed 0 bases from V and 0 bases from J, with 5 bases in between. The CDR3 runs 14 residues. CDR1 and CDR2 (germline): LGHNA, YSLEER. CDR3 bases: TGCGCCAGCAGCCAAGATTTAATGAACACTGAAGCTTTCTTT. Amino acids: CASSQDLMNTEAFF.

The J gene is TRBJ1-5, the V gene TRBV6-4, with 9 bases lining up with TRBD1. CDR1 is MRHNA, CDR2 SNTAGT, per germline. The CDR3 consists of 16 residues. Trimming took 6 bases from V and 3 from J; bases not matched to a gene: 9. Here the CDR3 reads CASSRDRDLDNQPQHF. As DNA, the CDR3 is TGTGCCAGCAGCAGGGACAGGGACTTGGACAATCAGCCCCAGCATTTT.

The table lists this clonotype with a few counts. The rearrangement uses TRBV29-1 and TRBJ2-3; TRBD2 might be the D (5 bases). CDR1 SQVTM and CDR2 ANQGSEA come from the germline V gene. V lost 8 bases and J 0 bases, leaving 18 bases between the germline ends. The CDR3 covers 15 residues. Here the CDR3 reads CSLRSARGSTDTQYF. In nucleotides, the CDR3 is TGCAGCCTCCGTTCTGCTCGGGGTAGCACAGATACGCAGTATTTT.

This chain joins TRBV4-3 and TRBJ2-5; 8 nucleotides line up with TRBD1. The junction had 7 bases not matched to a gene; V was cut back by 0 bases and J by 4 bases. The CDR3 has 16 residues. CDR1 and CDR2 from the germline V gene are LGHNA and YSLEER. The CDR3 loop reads CASSQDPGRGPETQYF. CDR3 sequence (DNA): TGCGCCAGCAGCCAAGATCCTGGCAGGGGGCCAGAGACCCAGTACTTC.

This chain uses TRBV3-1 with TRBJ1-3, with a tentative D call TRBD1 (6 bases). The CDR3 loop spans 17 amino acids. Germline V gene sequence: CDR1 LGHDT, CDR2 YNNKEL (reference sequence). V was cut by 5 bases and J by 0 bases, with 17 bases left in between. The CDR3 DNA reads TGTGCCAGCAGCTTACAGGGTGGGGACCTCTCTGGAAACACCATATATTTT. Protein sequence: CASSLQGGDLSGNTIYF.

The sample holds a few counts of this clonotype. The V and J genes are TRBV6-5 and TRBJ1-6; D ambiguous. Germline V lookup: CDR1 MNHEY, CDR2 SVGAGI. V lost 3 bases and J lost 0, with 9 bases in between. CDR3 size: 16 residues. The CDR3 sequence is CASSYIASSYNSPLHF. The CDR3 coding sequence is TGTGCCAGCAGTTATATTGCCAGCTCCTATAATTCACCCCTCCACTTT.

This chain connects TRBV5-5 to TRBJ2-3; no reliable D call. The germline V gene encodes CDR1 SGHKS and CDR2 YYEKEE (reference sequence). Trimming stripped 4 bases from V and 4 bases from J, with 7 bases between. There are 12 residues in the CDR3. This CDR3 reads CASSPESDTQYF. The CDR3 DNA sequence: TGTGCCAGCAGCCCGGAGTCAGATACGCAGTATTTT.

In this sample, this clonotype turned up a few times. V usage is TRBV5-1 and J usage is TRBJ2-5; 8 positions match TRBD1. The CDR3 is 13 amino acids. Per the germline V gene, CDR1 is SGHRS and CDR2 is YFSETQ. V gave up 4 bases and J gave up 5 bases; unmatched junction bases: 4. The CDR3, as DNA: TGCGCCAGCAGCACCCAGGGGGCGGAGACCCAGTACTTC. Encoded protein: CASSTQGAETQYF.

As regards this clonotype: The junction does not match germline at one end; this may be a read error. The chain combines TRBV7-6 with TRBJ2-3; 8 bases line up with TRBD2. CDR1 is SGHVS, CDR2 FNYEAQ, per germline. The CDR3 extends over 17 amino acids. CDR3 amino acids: CASSLASGSLGADTQYF. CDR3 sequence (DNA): TGTGCCAGCAGCCTAGCCAGCGGGAGTTTGGGAGCAGATACGCAGTATTTT. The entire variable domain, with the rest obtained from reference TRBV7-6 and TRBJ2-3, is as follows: GAGVSQSPRYKVTKRGQDVALRCDPISGHVSLYWYRQALGQGPEFLTYFNYEAQQDKSGLPNDRFSAERPEGSISTLTIQRTEQRDSAMYRCASSLASGSLGADTQYFGPGTRLTVL.

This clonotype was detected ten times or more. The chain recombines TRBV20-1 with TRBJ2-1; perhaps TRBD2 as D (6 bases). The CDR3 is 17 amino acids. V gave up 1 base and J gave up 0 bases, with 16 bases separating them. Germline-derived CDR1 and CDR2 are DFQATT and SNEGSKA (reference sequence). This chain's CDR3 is CSARGEDRGSSYNEQFF. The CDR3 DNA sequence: TGCAGTGCTAGAGGAGAGGACCGGGGGAGCTCCTACAATGAGCAGTTCTTC.

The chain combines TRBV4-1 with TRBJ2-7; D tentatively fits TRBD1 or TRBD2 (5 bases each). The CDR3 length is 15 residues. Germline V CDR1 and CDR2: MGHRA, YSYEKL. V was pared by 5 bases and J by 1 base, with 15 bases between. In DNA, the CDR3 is TGCGCCAGCAGCAAGGGACCGACGGGGTCCTACGAGCAGTACTTC. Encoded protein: CASSKGPTGSYEQYF.

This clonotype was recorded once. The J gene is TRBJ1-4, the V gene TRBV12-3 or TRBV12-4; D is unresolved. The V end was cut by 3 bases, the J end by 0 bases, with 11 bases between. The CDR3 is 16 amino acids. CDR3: CASSFGPITTNEKLFF. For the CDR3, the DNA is TGTGCCAGCAGTTTCGGGCCGATCACAACTAATGAAAAACTGTTTTTT.

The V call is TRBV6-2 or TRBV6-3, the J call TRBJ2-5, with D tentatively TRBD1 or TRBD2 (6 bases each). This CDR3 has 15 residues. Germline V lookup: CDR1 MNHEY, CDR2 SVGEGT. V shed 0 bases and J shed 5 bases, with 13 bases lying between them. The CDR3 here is CASSYSLGGGETQYF. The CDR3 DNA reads TGTGCCAGCAGTTACTCTCTCGGGGGCGGCGAGACCCAGTACTTC.